The entry below describes one T cell receptor beta chain. Tregs were sorted as CD4+CD25+CD127-/low cells. A single record per CDR3 protein comes from TCRdb applying MiXCR to the 5' RACE reads. The table records about 9,800 distinct CDR3 sequences, 20% to 30% of them present only once. The receptor comes from a female donor with breast cancer. Sequencing used Tregs sorted from blood.

CDR3 amino acids: CASSLVGGGSEQFF. The CDR3 bases are TGTGCTAGTAGTCTGGTAGGGGGGGGAAGTGAGCAGTTCTTC. The chain links TRBV6-5 to TRBJ2-1; a possible D gene is TRBD2 (7 bases). Germline CDR1 is MNHEY and CDR2 is SVGAGI. The CDR3 runs 14 residues.